One and the same sample provided the 16 T cell receptor beta chains below, sequenced in a study of blood T cells in healthy people across ages. The second PCR ran about 6 to 11 cycles with a sample-barcoded 5' primer and J-beta primers. In TCRdb, the 5' RACE reads were re-called with MiXCR into one record per CDR3 protein. Counted here are fewer than 950,000 distinct CDR3 sequences, roughly 35% occurring once; the ten biggest clones make up 10% to 15%. The sequencing sample was made of blood. The source of these receptors is a man younger than 30 in good health.

The chain uses TRBV12-3 or TRBV12-4 and TRBJ1-1; no firm D call. The CDR3 loop spans 14 amino acids. V dropped 6 bases and J dropped 4 bases, with 15 bases sitting between them. The DNA of the CDR3 is TGTGCCAGCAGGAAGGACGGACGAATCACTGAAGCTTTCTTT. Translating gives CASRKDGRITEAFF.

The chain recombines TRBV4-1 with TRBJ2-7, with TRBD1 matching over 7 bases. The CDR3 is made up of 15 amino acids. Per the germline V gene, CDR1 is MGHRA and CDR2 is YSYEKL. V lost 1 base to trimming and J lost 0 bases; unmatched junction nucleotides: 3. CDR3 region: CASSQAGQSSYEQYF. DNA of the CDR3: TGCGCCAGCAGCCAAGCGGGACAGAGCTCCTACGAGCAGTACTTC.

This clonotype was counted only a few times. The genes are TRBV20-1 and TRBJ2-3; 7 nucleotides align to TRBD1. Germline V gene sequence: CDR1 DFQATT, CDR2 SNEGSKA (reference sequence). The length of the CDR3 is 15 residues. With 5 bases clipped from V and 2 bases from J, the junction kept 10 bases outside the gene matches. For the CDR3, the DNA is TGCAGTGCTCCCTTCAACAGGGGCTTCACAGATACGCAGTATTTT. As protein: CSAPFNRGFTDTQYF.

The chain carries TRBV6-5 and TRBJ2-5, with 10 bases lining up with TRBD2. The CDR3 contains 15 residues. Germline-derived CDR1 and CDR2 are MNHEY and SVGAGI. The J segment lost 7 bases and the V segment lost 0 bases, leaving 5 bases of the junction unmatched. The CDR3 sequence: CASSYSASGGGTQYF. CDR3 bases: TGTGCCAGCAGTTACTCGGCTAGCGGGGGTGGGACCCAGTACTTC.

V usage is TRBV9 and J usage is TRBJ1-2; 8 bases are a match to TRBD1. CDR3 length: 14 amino acids. The V gene end was trimmed by 0 bases and the J gene end by 7 bases; junction bases not matched to a gene: 5. Germline CDR1 is SGDLS and CDR2 is YYNGEE. CDR3 sequence: CASSVATGVRGYTF. The CDR3 DNA reads TGTGCCAGCAGCGTAGCGACAGGGGTCCGTGGCTACACCTTC.

This clonotype has more than one count but fewer than ten. The J gene is TRBJ2-1, the V gene TRBV11-2, with 7 bases matching TRBD1. The CDR3 consists of 14 residues. Trimming removed 3 bases from V and 5 bases from J; junction bases left unmatched: 4. Looked up from germline, CDR1 is SGHAT and CDR2 is FQNNGV. The CDR3 DNA is TGTGCCAGCAGCTTGACAGGGCCTCACAATGAGCAGTTCTTC. Encoded protein: CASSLTGPHNEQFF.

This clonotype was counted many times. V is TRBV6-2 or TRBV6-3 and J is TRBJ2-7, with D tentatively TRBD2 (6 bases). The CDR3 covers 14 residues. Trimming stripped 6 bases from V and 3 bases from J, with 15 bases between. The germline V gene has CDR1 MNHEY and CDR2 SVGEGT. Here the CDR3 DNA reads TGTGCCAGCAGACCAAGCGGGTCTTACTACGAGCAGTACTTC. Translation: CASRPSGSYYEQYF.

The chain couples TRBV5-1 to TRBJ1-4; perhaps TRBD1 as D (5 bases). Germline lookup yields CDR1 SGHRS and CDR2 YFSETQ. The CDR3 has 15 amino acids. V lost 2 bases and J lost 7, with 15 bases in between. CDR3 bases: TGCGCCAGCAGCTTCATAGGGGTCTTAGCTGAAAAACTGTTTTTT. Its translation is CASSFIGVLAEKLFF.

The V call is TRBV7-3, the J call TRBJ2-1, with TRBD1 identical over 8 bases. This CDR3 contains 13 residues. CDR1 is SGHTA, CDR2 FQGTGA, per germline. Unmatched junction bases numbered 5, after V lost 5 bases and J lost 8 bases. CDR3 amino acids: CASSKDRADEQFF. In nucleotides, the CDR3 is TGTGCCAGCAGCAAGGACAGGGCCGATGAGCAGTTCTTC.

The V call is TRBV6-5, the J call TRBJ2-1; D is perhaps TRBD1 or TRBD2 (6 bases each). The CDR3 length is 15 residues. V was clipped by 6 bases and J by 4 bases, with 16 bases between them. CDR1 MNHEY and CDR2 SVGAGI come from the germline V gene. The CDR3 DNA is TGTGCCAGCAGGAGTGCAACGGGGGCTTACAATGAGCAGTTCTTC. It encodes CASRSATGAYNEQFF.

V and J are TRBV6-6 and TRBJ1-2, with D tentatively TRBD1 (5 bases). Trimming left V 8 bases short and J 7 bases short, with 20 bases between. In germline, CDR1 is MNHNY, CDR2 SVGAGI (reference sequence). The CDR3 spans 14 residues. The CDR3 DNA reads TGTGCCAGCGGGTCTTGGGACGGGCAAGGTGGCTACACCTTC. This encodes CASGSWDGQGGYTF.

The chain recombines TRBV10-3 with TRBJ2-5; D is undetermined. The CDR3 runs 13 residues. Germline V CDR1 and CDR2: ENHRY, SYGVKD. V shed 2 bases and J shed 0 bases, with 4 bases lying between them. The CDR3 region is CAISETNQETQYF. DNA of the CDR3: TGTGCCATCAGTGAGACTAACCAAGAGACCCAGTACTTC.

Here the CDR3 DNA reads TGCAGTGCTAGACAGCCCTTGGCAGAAGGCTCCTATAATTCACCCCTCCACTTT. This encodes CSARQPLAEGSYNSPLHF. The genes are TRBV20-1 and TRBJ1-6, with D uncertain. Germline CDR1 DFQATT, CDR2 SNEGSKA (reference sequence). The CDR3 length is 18 residues. V lost 2 bases, J lost 0 bases, and 17 bases lay in between.

This clonotype was observed a few times. The chain employs TRBV20-1 and TRBJ2-3; 7 bases line up with TRBD2. This CDR3 has 16 amino acids. CDR1 DFQATT and CDR2 SNEGSKA come from the germline V gene (reference sequence). Trimming took 5 bases from V and 1 from J; bases not matched to a gene: 12. CDR3 in DNA: TGCAGTGCTCCCCCTCCCCAGGGAGGGGGCACAGATACGCAGTATTTT. Translated, it gives CSAPPPQGGGTDTQYF.

This clonotype is judged medium-sized. The genes are TRBV4-2 and TRBJ2-5, with 9 bases matching TRBD2. CDR3 length: 15 amino acids. Germline-derived CDR1 and CDR2 are LGHNA and YNFKEQ. Trimming took 0 bases from V and 4 from J; bases not matched to a gene: 3. The CDR3 spells CASSQELLAGETQYF. In nucleotides, the CDR3 is TGTGCCAGCAGCCAAGAGCTACTAGCGGGAGAGACCCAGTACTTC.

This clonotype was observed once. V and J are TRBV20-1 and TRBJ2-3, with D maybe TRBD2 (7 bases). The CDR3 is made up of 14 amino acids. CDR1 is DFQATT and CDR2 is SNEGSKA in the germline V gene (reference sequence). In nucleotides, the CDR3 is TGCAATGCCGGGCGGGGGCCAAAAACAGATACGCAGTATTTT. The encoded protein is CNAGRGPKTDTQYF.